The 2 T cell receptor beta chains reported below all come from one sample, sequenced in a study of T cell repertoires in cytomegalovirus infection (dated by TCRdb to between 2018 and 2021). Data came from an Illumina HiSeq 1500. TCRdb applied fastp at Q25 and MiXCR to the public reads, then kept only in-frame beta chains. Duplicate CDR3 protein sequences are folded into a single record with the most common DNA and genes. This sample gives 350,000 to 450,000 distinct CDR3 sequences in total; around 18% of them show up just once. Clones ranked in the top ten supply less than 9.5% of the sample. Sample: PBMCs. The source is a human donor in good health (CMV status not recorded). Some clones in this sample may be carry-over from other donors' samples.

The chain links TRBV2 to TRBJ2-7; 9 bases match TRBD2. Germline V gives CDR1 SNHLY, CDR2 FYNNEI. Trimming removed 3 bases from V and 2 bases from J; junction bases left unmatched: 5. The CDR3 runs 15 residues. CDR3 region: CASSDLAGPTYEQYF. CDR3 nucleotide sequence: TGTGCCAGCAGTGATCTAGCGGGACCCACCTACGAGCAGTACTTC.

This chain connects TRBV5-1 to TRBJ2-6, with unresolved D. From germline, CDR1 is SGHRS and CDR2 YFSETQ. Trimming cost V 4 bases and J 5 bases, with 10 bases left between them. This CDR3 is 14 amino acids long. CDR3 loop: CASSPLYWANVLTF. The CDR3 DNA follows: TGCGCCAGCAGCCCCCTTTACTGGGCCAACGTCCTGACTTTC.